These T cell receptor beta chains were read from a single sample in a study of blood T cell repertoires in COVID-19. Sequencing was performed with immunoSEQ multiplex PCR; in TCRdb, only in-frame clones are kept and a portion is missing. Among 130,000 or so clones listed, about 80% were seen once. The sequenced sample consisted of peripheral blood. These receptors were collected from a woman aged 55 to 70 with acute or convalescent COVID-19. Both conserved end residues are part of each CDR3. Each record gives: J gene, D gene, V gene, clone size, CDR3 DNA, CDR3 protein. D genes are given only for firm matches. A row's size may be missing; if present it is once, few, many or a size class.

>TRBJ2-1|TRBD1|TRBV6-4|-
TGTGCCAGCAGTGACCCGGGGACAGGGGTCGATGAGCAGTTCTTC
CASSDPGTGVDEQFF
>TRBJ1-2|TRBD1|TRBV2|-
TGTGCCAGCAGTAACGTAGGACAGGGCTCTGGCTACACCTTC
CASSNVGQGSGYTF
>TRBJ1-5|-|TRBV10-3|-
TGTGCCATCAGTGGGGGGCCACGGGAGCCCCAGCATTTT
CAISGGPREPQHF
>TRBJ1-1|TRBD1|TRBV30|-
TGTGCCTGGACCCGGGACAGGGGGCGGGCTGAAGCTTTCTTT
CAWTRDRGRAEAFF
>TRBJ1-2|-|TRBV7-9|once
TGTGCCAGCAGCCGTAGTGAGGATGGCTACACCTTC
CASSRSEDGYTF
>TRBJ2-7|-|TRBV3-1/TRBV3-2|-
TGTGCCAGCAGCCTCTCTTACACCTACGAGCAGTACTTC
CASSLSYTYEQYF
>TRBJ2-2|-|TRBV7-3|-
TGTGCCAGCAGCTTATCTGTCTCCGGGGAGCTGTTTTTT
CASSLSVSGELFF
>TRBJ2-1|-|TRBV3-1/TRBV3-2|-
TGTGCCAGCAGTCGCCTGGGGGGCAATGAGCAGTTCTTC
CASSRLGGNEQFF
>TRBJ1-2|-|TRBV7-9|-
TGTGCCAGCAGTTTAGGGTTACAGGGCTACACCTTC
CASSLGLQGYTF
>TRBJ2-3|-|TRBV19|-
TGTGCCAGTAGTATGTCTGAGGATACGCAGTATTTT
CASSMSEDTQYF
>TRBJ1-2|-|TRBV29-1|-
TGCAGCGTTGACCCTGGACTCAGTGGCTACACCTTC
CSVDPGLSGYTF
>TRBJ2-5|TRBD1|TRBV4-1|few
TGCGCCAGCAGCCAAGAAGGCGAAGGGGGCAAAGAGACCCAGTACTTC
CASSQEGEGGKETQYF
>TRBJ1-1|-|TRBV10-1|-
TGCGCCAGCTACAGGGAAGGCCGAACTGAAGCTTTCTTT
CASYREGRTEAFF
>TRBJ1-4|TRBD1|TRBV6-5|few
TGTGCCATCAACCGGGACAGGGGTGAAAAACTGTTTTTT
CAINRDRGEKLFF
>TRBJ1-2|-|TRBV6-5|-
TGTGCCAGCACCCGATGGACAGTTTCCTATGGCTACACCTTC
CASTRWTVSYGYTF
>TRBJ1-4|-|TRBV10-3|-
TGTGCCATCAGCCCCGGTGAGGGAGAAAAACTGTTTTTT
CAISPGEGEKLFF
>TRBJ1-2|-|TRBV4-1|few
TGCGCCAGCAGCCGGAACCGAGGGGAGGAGGGCTACACCTTC
CASSRNRGEEGYTF
>TRBJ1-5|-|TRBV3-1/TRBV3-2|-
TGTGCCAGCAGCCAAACAGGGACCAATCAGCCCCAGCATTTT
CASSQTGTNQPQHF
>TRBJ1-6|TRBD1|TRBV19|once
TGTGCCAGTAGTTCCGGGACAGCCACATATAATTCACCCCTCCACTTT
CASSSGTATYNSPLHF
>TRBJ2-7|-|TRBV13|-
TGTGCCAGCAGCTTCGTAGGCGTAGGGGACTACGAGCAGTACTTC
CASSFVGVGDYEQYF
>TRBJ1-1|TRBD1|TRBV5-1|few
TGCGCCAGCACTCAAATGACAGGGGGCACTGAAGCTTTCTTT
CASTQMTGGTEAFF
>TRBJ1-2|TRBD1|TRBV2|many
TGTGCCAGCAGTGTTAGGTGGACAGGAGACTACACCTTC
CASSVRWTGDYTF
>TRBJ1-2|TRBD1|TRBV2|once
TGTGCCAGCAGCTTGCGTACCGGGACAGGGACGTATGGCTACACCTTC
CASSLRTGTGTYGYTF
>TRBJ2-3|TRBD2|TRBV24-1|-
TGTGCCACCAGTGACCCGGGGCTAGCGGGGACTTCCGATACGCAGTATTTT
CATSDPGLAGTSDTQYF
>TRBJ1-1|-|TRBV5-6|-
TGTGCCAGCAGCTTCGGGACAGAAGCTTTCTTT
CASSFGTEAFF
>TRBJ1-2|-|TRBV9|-
TGTGCCAGCAGCGTTACGGGACAAAGTTTGGGTGGCTACACCTTC
CASSVTGQSLGGYTF
>TRBJ1-6|TRBD1|TRBV19|few
TGTGCCAGTAGTATCAACCGGGACAGCTATTCACCCCTCCACTTT
CASSINRDSYSPLHF
>TRBJ2-4|-|TRBV7-9|-
TGTGCCAGCAGCTTAGGGTCCGGGGAAAGGGTCAGAAACATTCAGTACTTC
CASSLGSGERVRNIQYF
>TRBJ2-7|TRBD1|TRBV2|-
TGTGCCAGCAGCGTTGACAGGGGAAACGAGCAGTACTTC
CASSVDRGNEQYF
>TRBJ2-3|-|TRBV6-6|-
TGTGCCAGCAGCTTAGCGGGACAGGGAGGCACAGATACGCAGTATTTT
CASSLAGQGGTDTQYF
>TRBJ2-3|-|TRBV7-3|-
TGTGCCAGCAGCTTAAGTGCGGCCGTGGCGGATACGCAGTATTTT
CASSLSAAVADTQYF
>TRBJ1-5|-|TRBV24-1|-
TGTGCCACCAGTGATACTGATCAGCCCCAGCATTTT
CATSDTDQPQHF
>TRBJ2-7|-|TRBV6-5|-
TGTGCCAGCAGTCCCCGGTCGGGGGAGCAGTACTTC
CASSPRSGEQYF
>TRBJ1-2|TRBD1|TRBV30|-
TGTGCCTGCCGGTACAGGGGGCTCTATGGCTACACCTTC
CACRYRGLYGYTF
>TRBJ1-3|-|TRBV4-1|-
TGCGCCAGCAGCCAAGTTGTAACTTCTGGAAACACCATATATTTT
CASSQVVTSGNTIYF
>TRBJ1-4|-|TRBV7-8|few
TGTGCCAGCAGCTTGAACAGGGACGAAAAACTGTTTTTT
CASSLNRDEKLFF
>TRBJ1-6|-|TRBV27|once
TGTGCCAGCAGTTACAGCCCAGGTGGTAATTCACCCCTCCACTTT
CASSYSPGGNSPLHF
>TRBJ2-1|TRBD2|TRBV7-9|-
TGTGCCAGCAGCCCCCGGACTAGCGGGGGCCAGTACAATGAGCAGTTCTTC
CASSPRTSGGQYNEQFF
>TRBJ1-2|-|TRBV5-1|-
TGCGCCAGCAGCTTGGCGGCTCTGGGGAGTGCCTATAGTTCTAACTATGGCTACACCTTC
CASSLAALGSAYSSNYGYTF
>TRBJ1-1|TRBD1|TRBV19|-
TGTGCCAGTAGTATGGGACAGGGGCGGACTGAAGCTTTCTTT
CASSMGQGRTEAFF
>TRBJ1-4|-|TRBV30|once
TGTGCCTGGAGTGTATCCAGGGTAAATGAAAAACTGTTTTTT
CAWSVSRVNEKLFF
>TRBJ1-1|TRBD1|TRBV29-1|-
TGCAGCGTAGAGGGACAGATGAACACTGAAGCTTTCTTT
CSVEGQMNTEAFF